The clone carrying this TCR beta chain was seen only once. Per the authors' pipeline: By means of reference gene primer amplification, nucleated cell counts were estimated. The method was immunoSEQ multiplex PCR; TCRdb's version includes in-frame clones alone and lacks a portion of them. D and trimming come from the DNA, and the V and J calls and clone size come from that table. The sample holds about 42,000 clones, about nine tenths seen once. This record comes from a study of blood T cell repertoires in COVID-19. The source material was peripheral blood. This TCR came from a woman of 80 years or more in a cohort sampled during active or convalescent COVID-19.

This chain's CDR3 is CASSLFGSGYEQYF. CDR3 in DNA: TGTGCCAGCAGCTTGTTTGGTAGCGGATACGAGCAGTACTTC. This rearrangement joins TRBV5-4 to TRBJ2-7; D is possibly TRBD2 (6 bases). The CDR3 contains 14 residues. Trimming removed 1 base from V and 4 bases from J, with 12 bases in between. Germline CDR1 SGHNT, CDR2 YYREEE (reference sequence).